The rows below give T cell receptor beta chains drawn from one sample of a study of Ad26.COV2.S vaccination and SARS-CoV-2 variants. Produced via immunoSEQ multiplex PCR; TCRdb's table is partial and in-frame only. The data show about 420,000 clones, approximately 90% seen once. The sample in question was peripheral blood, obtained in a trial of Ad26.COV2.S vaccine versus placebo. The receptors stem from a person aged 18-60 years who received the Ad26.COV2.S COVID-19 vaccine or a placebo. Both conserved end residues are part of each CDR3. A D gene is named only where the DNA matches it firmly. The size of a clone is reported for some rows only, either as once, few or many, or as a class for expanded clones.

TRBV4-3	TRBD2	-	TRBJ2-5	CASSQRARGDRRETQYF	TGCGCCAGCAGCCAGAGGGCGCGGGGGGACCGGCGAGAGACCCAGTACTTC
TRBV5-6	-	-	TRBJ2-7	CASSHSSYEQYF	TGTGCCAGCAGCCACAGCTCCTACGAGCAGTACTTC
TRBV14	-	-	TRBJ2-7	CASSQGGSPGEQYF	TGTGCCAGCAGCCAAGGAGGGTCCCCCGGCGAGCAGTACTTC
TRBV10-2	TRBD2	-	TRBJ2-1	CASSTGLGNEQFF	TGCGCCAGCAGCACGGGACTAGGCAATGAGCAGTTCTTC
TRBV28	-	-	TRBJ2-2	CASKRGSTGELFF	TGTGCCAGCAAACGGGGAAGCACCGGGGAGCTGTTTTTT
TRBV14	TRBD1	-	TRBJ2-6	CASSPGQLLRSGANVLTF	TGTGCCAGCAGCCCGGGACAGTTATTACGCTCTGGGGCCAACGTCCTGACTTTC
TRBV30	TRBD1	-	TRBJ2-5	CAWERDRAQETQYF	TGTGCCTGGGAGAGGGACAGAGCGCAAGAGACCCAGTACTTC
TRBV4-3	-	-	TRBJ2-1	CASSQALVTEQFF	TGCGCCAGCAGCCAAGCTTTGGTGACTGAGCAGTTCTTC
TRBV28	-	-	TRBJ2-3	CASSQPSTDTQYF	TGTGCCAGCAGTCAGCCTAGCACAGATACGCAGTATTTT
TRBV7-9	TRBD2	-	TRBJ2-7	CASSLGGVHEQYF	TGTGCCAGCAGCCTCGGGGGGGTCCACGAGCAGTACTTC
TRBV19	-	-	TRBJ1-2	CASSNRANYGYTF	TGTGCCAGTAGCAACAGGGCTAACTATGGCTACACCTTC
TRBV10-3	TRBD1	-	TRBJ2-1	CAITPSGTGHNEQFF	TGTGCCATCACCCCTTCCGGGACAGGGCACAATGAGCAGTTCTTC
TRBV5-4	-	-	TRBJ2-2	CASSLDGSGSGELFF	TGTGCCAGCAGCTTGGATGGTTCGGGGTCCGGGGAGCTGTTTTTT
TRBV4-2	-	-	TRBJ2-7	CASSRPGDSYEQYF	TGTGCCAGCAGCAGGCCGGGCGACTCCTACGAGCAGTACTTC
TRBV5-8	-	-	TRBJ2-3	CASSLVQEAGAQYF	TGTGCCAGCAGCTTGGTACAGGAAGCAGGCGCGCAGTATTTT
TRBV6-5	-	-	TRBJ2-1	CASSRTGSYNEQFF	TGTGCCAGCAGTAGGACGGGGTCCTACAATGAGCAGTTCTTC
TRBV27	-	few	TRBJ2-7	CASSLSLSWKGREQYF	TGTGCCAGCAGTTTATCGCTTTCATGGAAAGGGAGAGAGCAGTACTTC
TRBV29-1	-	once	TRBJ2-4	CSVVPGLSNIQYF	TGCAGCGTTGTGCCCGGGCTGAGTAACATTCAGTACTTC
TRBV10-3	TRBD1	-	TRBJ2-2	CAIRGQGVRTGELFF	TGTGCCATCAGGGGACAGGGGGTCCGCACCGGGGAGCTGTTTTTT
TRBV7-2	-	-	TRBJ2-7	CASSAGGRVYEQYF	TGTGCCAGCAGCGCAGGGGGGCGTGTCTACGAGCAGTACTTC
TRBV30	-	-	TRBJ1-1	CAWSGYRVLGSTEAFF	TGTGCCTGGAGTGGATACAGGGTACTCGGGAGCACTGAAGCTTTCTTT
TRBV7-6	-	-	TRBJ2-7	CASSLDGGPGYEQYF	TGTGCCAGCAGCTTAGATGGGGGGCCCGGTTACGAGCAGTACTTC
TRBV28	-	few	TRBJ2-4	CASSLDRGAGGARLAKNIQYF	TGTGCCAGCAGTTTGGATCGGGGGGCGGGTGGAGCCCGTCTAGCCAAAAACATTCAGTACTTC
TRBV7-3	-	-	TRBJ2-1	CASSLEGMAYNEQFF	TGTGCCAGCAGCTTAGAGGGGATGGCCTACAATGAGCAGTTCTTC
TRBV27	-	-	TRBJ1-1	CASSLWPGTTEAFF	TGTGCCAGCAGTTTGTGGCCAGGGACGACTGAAGCTTTCTTT
TRBV6-5	TRBD1	-	TRBJ1-1	CASSLTGYTEAFF	TGTGCCAGCAGCCTGACAGGGTACACTGAAGCTTTCTTT
TRBV19	-	-	TRBJ2-3	CASSFLAAYGTDTQYF	TGTGCCAGTAGTTTTCTAGCTGCCTACGGAACAGATACGCAGTATTTT
TRBV4-2	-	-	TRBJ2-5	CASSLNRGGGETQYF	TGTGCCAGCAGCCTCAATAGGGGAGGAGGAGAGACCCAGTACTTC
TRBV19	TRBD2	-	TRBJ2-5	CASSISGGETQYF	TGTGCCAGTAGTATCAGCGGGGGGGAGACCCAGTACTTC
TRBV24-1	-	-	TRBJ2-4	CATSDWVNTGFEDIQYF	TGTGCCACCAGTGATTGGGTCAATACAGGGTTTGAGGACATTCAGTACTTC
TRBV9	-	-	TRBJ2-7	CASSAVGRANLEQYF	TGTGCCAGCAGCGCGGTCGGTAGAGCGAATCTCGAGCAGTACTTC
TRBV28	TRBD2	-	TRBJ2-1	CASRWFSGGDNEQFF	TGTGCCAGCAGGTGGTTTAGCGGGGGGGACAATGAGCAGTTCTTC
TRBV2	-	-	TRBJ1-5	CASGPRYIQPQHF	TGTGCCAGCGGTCCCAGGTATATTCAGCCCCAGCATTTT
TRBV5-1	-	-	TRBJ1-4	CASRTGAVELNEKLFF	TGCGCCAGCAGAACCGGGGCCGTAGAACTTAATGAAAAACTGTTTTTT
TRBV11-3	-	-	TRBJ2-1	CASSSRDTSSYNEQFF	TGTGCCAGCAGCTCCCGGGACACCTCCTCCTACAATGAGCAGTTCTTC
TRBV6-2/TRBV6-3	-	-	TRBJ1-4	CASSYRDLYTYEKLFF	TGTGCCAGCAGTTACCGGGACCTCTACACCTATGAAAAACTGTTTTTT
TRBV5-1	TRBD2	-	TRBJ2-1	CASNNGAGEYNEQFF	TGCGCCAGCAATAACGGAGCGGGGGAGTACAATGAGCAGTTCTTC